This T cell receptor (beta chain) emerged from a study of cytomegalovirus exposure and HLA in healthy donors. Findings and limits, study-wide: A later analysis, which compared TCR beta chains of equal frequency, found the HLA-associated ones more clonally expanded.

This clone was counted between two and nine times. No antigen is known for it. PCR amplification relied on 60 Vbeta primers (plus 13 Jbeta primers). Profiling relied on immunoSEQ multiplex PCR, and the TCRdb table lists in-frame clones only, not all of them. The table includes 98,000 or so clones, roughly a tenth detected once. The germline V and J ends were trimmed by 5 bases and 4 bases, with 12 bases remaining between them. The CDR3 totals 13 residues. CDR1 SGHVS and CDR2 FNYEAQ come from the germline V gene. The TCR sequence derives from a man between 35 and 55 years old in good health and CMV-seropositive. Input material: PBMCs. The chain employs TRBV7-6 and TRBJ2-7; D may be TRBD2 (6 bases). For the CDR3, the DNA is TGTGCCAGCAGCGCCGGGACTGATTACGAGCAGTACTTC. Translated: CASSAGTDYEQYF.